The entry below gives a single T cell receptor beta chain sequence along with its context. Some clones are missing from TCRdb's copy, which holds only in-frame ones; the method was immunoSEQ multiplex PCR. Here the sample spans about 280,000 clones, 88% being singletons. The data originate from a study of blood T cell repertoires in COVID-19. Study context: The origin of the acute and convalescent COVID-19 samples was the United States, Italy and Spain.

The CDR3 totals 14 residues. Germline assignment: CDR1 LNHNV and CDR2 YYDKDF (reference sequence). V shed 5 bases and J shed 6 bases, with 14 bases lying between them. The V call is TRBV15, the J call TRBJ2-1, with D possibly being TRBD2 (6 bases). The sequenced sample was peripheral blood. The receptor was derived from a man between 18 and 29 years old with active or convalescent COVID-19. The CDR3 DNA is TGTGCCACCAGCTATGGGGGGTCGAGCAATGAGCAGTTCTTC. Protein: CATSYGGSSNEQFF.